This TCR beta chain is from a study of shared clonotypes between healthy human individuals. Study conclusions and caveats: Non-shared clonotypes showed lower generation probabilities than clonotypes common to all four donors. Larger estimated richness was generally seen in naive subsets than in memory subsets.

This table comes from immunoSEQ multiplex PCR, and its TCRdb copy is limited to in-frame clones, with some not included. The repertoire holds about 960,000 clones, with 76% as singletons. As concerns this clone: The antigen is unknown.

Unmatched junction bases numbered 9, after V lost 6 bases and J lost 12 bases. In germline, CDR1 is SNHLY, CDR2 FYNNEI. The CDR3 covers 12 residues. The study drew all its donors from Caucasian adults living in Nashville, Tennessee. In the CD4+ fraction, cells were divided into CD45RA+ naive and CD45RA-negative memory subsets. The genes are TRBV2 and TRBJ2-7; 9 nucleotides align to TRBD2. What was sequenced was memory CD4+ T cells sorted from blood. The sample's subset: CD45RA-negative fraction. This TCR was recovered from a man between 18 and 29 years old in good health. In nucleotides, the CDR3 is TGTGCCAGCAGGGCCCTAGCGGGAACTATGTACTTC. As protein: CASRALAGTMYF.